This T cell receptor (beta chain) was observed in a study of OX40 agonist ivuxolimab in advanced cancers. Turning to the study itself: Given to patients was ivuxolimab, an agonistic anti-OX40 (CD134) antibody.

The protocol was immunoSEQ multiplex PCR, while the TCRdb copy is restricted to in-frame clones and leaves out a portion. Of under 80,000 clones in the sample, 85% were seen once. Per germline, CDR1 SGHRS and CDR2 YFSETQ. This CDR3 is 14 amino acids long. Details on this clone: What it binds is not known. At one boundary the junction diverges from the germline segment, which might be a read error.

Study results and limitations: By week 6 at 0.1 to 3.0 mg/kg, blood CD4+ and CD8+ T cells had expanded clonally. The authors also found low normalized T-cell clonal expansion in some nonresponders.

The specimen was CD4+ or CD8+ T cells sorted from blood, collected in a trial of the OX40 agonist ivuxolimab. This sequence originates from an adult with an advanced solid tumor such as melanoma, head and neck, liver or kidney cancer. This chain joins TRBV5-1 and TRBJ2-2; perhaps TRBD2 as D (5 bases). This CDR3 reads CASTLRVDTGELFF. The DNA of the CDR3 is TGCGCCAGCACCTTGAGGGTGGACACCGGGGAGCTGTTTTTT.